This T cell receptor beta chain was identified during a study of cytomegalovirus exposure and HLA in healthy donors. Primers included in the PCR were 60 Vbeta and 13 Jbeta primers. The assay was immunoSEQ multiplex PCR, and TCRdb's table has in-frame clones only and misses some. Here the sample table reports about 100,000 clones. Points from the study as a whole: Rarity held for most TCR sequences, but there were some public TCRs that occurred in many donors.

CDR3 length: 15 residues. Germline V gene lookup returns CDR1 SGDLS and CDR2 YYNGEE. The V end was cut by 0 bases, the J end by 1 base, with 9 bases between. Remarks on this clone: Its specificity is not known.

The specimen sequenced was PBMCs. The chain recombines TRBV9 with TRBJ2-3; no definite D call. This TCR was recovered from a man between 50 and 59 years old in good health and CMV-seronegative. The CDR3 region is CASSVAAAGTDTQYF. The CDR3, as DNA: TGTGCCAGCAGCGTAGCGGCGGCTGGCACAGATACGCAGTATTTT.